A single sample is the source of the 29 T cell receptor beta chains below, sequenced in a study of blood T cell repertoires in COVID-19. The data were produced by immunoSEQ multiplex PCR, yet TCRdb's version contains in-frame clones alone and is incomplete. Altogether about 70,000 clones are present, 80% being singletons, with the ten largest covering roughly 20%. The sample was peripheral blood. These receptors came from a man between 65 and 85 years old who had recovered from COVID-19.

This clone has more than one count but fewer than ten. The CDR3 protein is CASSQVATSGALHEQFF. CDR3 in DNA: TGCGCCAGCAGCCAAGTTGCAACTAGCGGGGCCCTTCATGAGCAGTTCTTC. The rearrangement joins TRBV4-3 to TRBJ2-1, with TRBD2 identical over 10 bases. Looked up from germline, CDR1 is LGHNA and CDR2 is YSLEER. The CDR3 sequence is 17 residues long. V lost 1 base, J lost 8 bases, and 11 bases stayed unmatched.

The V call is TRBV5-1, the J call TRBJ2-7, with 7 bases lining up with TRBD2. CDR1 is SGHRS, CDR2 YFSETQ, per germline. V gave up 1 base and J gave up 4 bases; unmatched junction bases: 8. This CDR3 has 15 amino acids. The CDR3: CASSLRGEMEYEQYF. In DNA, the CDR3 is TGCGCCAGCAGCTTGCGGGGGGAAATGGAATACGAGCAGTACTTC.

This chain uses TRBV18 with TRBJ2-6; the match to TRBD1 covers 9 bases. This CDR3 is 20 amino acids long. The trim removed 3 bases at V and 2 bases at J, leaving 14 bases unmatched. The germline gives CDR1 KGHSH, CDR2 LQKENI. This CDR3 is CASSPTISGTGKTGANVLTF. The CDR3 nucleotides read TGTGCCAGCTCACCTACCATCTCCGGGACAGGGAAAACTGGGGCCAACGTCCTGACTTTC. Supplemented by reference TRBV18 and TRBJ2-6, the full variable domain reads NAGVMQNPRHLVRRRGQEARLRCSPMKGHSHVYWYRQLPEEGLKFMVYLQKENIIDESGMPKERFSAEFPKEGPSILRIQQVVRGDSAAYFCASSPTISGTGKTGANVLTFGAGSRLTVL.

J is TRBJ2-3 and V is TRBV7-2, with 7 bases that match TRBD2. Germline trimming cut 3 bases from V and 4 bases from J; bases unmatched to any gene: 7. Germline V CDR1 and CDR2: SGHTA, FQGNSA. The CDR3 is 15 amino acids. The CDR3 loop is CASSFSGVPPDTQYF. CDR3 DNA sequence: TGTGCCAGCAGCTTCAGCGGGGTACCCCCAGATACGCAGTATTTT.

V gene TRBV5-8 combines with J gene TRBJ2-5; D might be TRBD1 (5 bases). Germline-derived CDR1 and CDR2 are SGHTS and YDEGEE. The CDR3 covers 14 residues. V gave up 3 bases and J gave up 5 bases, with 14 bases separating them. CDR3 nucleotides: TGTGCCAGCAGCTCCGGCAGGGATTTGGAGACCCAGTACTTC. This codes for CASSSGRDLETQYF.

This sequence joins TRBV30 and TRBJ1-3; D unclear. V lost 0 bases and J lost 1, with 7 bases in between. This CDR3 has 14 residues. Germline CDR1 is GTSNPN and CDR2 is SVGIG (reference sequence). CDR3: CAWSVGESGNTIYF. CDR3 bases: TGTGCCTGGAGTGTTGGGGAGTCTGGAAACACCATATATTTT.

CDR3 sequence reads: CASGRDRNTEAFF. DNA of the CDR3: TGTGCTAGTGGTCGGGACAGGAACACTGAAGCTTTCTTT. V is TRBV12-5 and J is TRBJ1-1; the match to TRBD1 covers 7 bases. CDR3 length: 13 amino acids. Germline CDR1 and CDR2: LGHNT and FRNRAP. The ends lost 5 bases at V and 1 base at J; junction bases unmatched: 1.

V is TRBV13 and J is TRBJ2-6, with 8 bases that match TRBD1. CDR3 length equals 17 residues. V gave up 7 bases and J gave up 0 bases; unmatched junction bases: 8. Per the germline V gene, CDR1 is PRHDT and CDR2 is FYEKMQ (reference sequence). CDR3 nucleotides: TGTGCCAGCATGCTGCGACAGGGGTACTCTGGGGCCAACGTCCTGACTTTC. It specifies CASMLRQGYSGANVLTF.

This rearrangement joins TRBV3-1 (or the pseudogene TRBV3-2) to TRBJ2-7, with TRBD2 matching over 14 bases. CDR1 LGHDT and CDR2 YNNKEL come from the germline V gene (reference sequence). The CDR3 runs 16 residues. The V and J ends lost 3 bases and 3 bases, in that order; junction bases with no gene match: 4. CDR3 DNA: TGTGCCAGCAGCCAGAGGACTAGCGGGGGGTGCTACGAGCAGTACTTC. This translates into CASSQRTSGGCYEQYF.

The chain combines TRBV27 with TRBJ2-3; TRBD2 might be the D (5 bases). This CDR3 region has 15 residues. The V end lost 10 bases, the J end lost 0 bases, and 17 bases lay between the germline ends. Looked up from germline, CDR1 is MNHEY and CDR2 is SMNVEV (reference sequence). The CDR3 DNA reads as TGTGCCATCCGGGGTTCCGGAGCCAGCACAGATACGCAGTATTTT. It yields the protein CAIRGSGASTDTQYF.

The rearrangement uses TRBV5-1 and TRBJ2-1; possible D gene TRBD2, 5 bases. Germline CDR1 SGHRS, CDR2 YFSETQ. The CDR3 totals 15 residues. Trimming stripped 7 bases from V and 10 bases from J, with 24 bases between. The CDR3 region is CASGPVGLARNEQFF. In DNA, the CDR3 is TGCGCCAGCGGACCTGTCGGGCTAGCCCGTAACGAGCAGTTCTTC.

In its sample, this clone was seen a few times. The chain employs TRBV12-5 and TRBJ2-7; perhaps TRBD1 as D (5 bases). The CDR3 runs 15 residues. V gave up 0 bases and J gave up 2 bases, with 11 bases separating them. CDR1 and CDR2 from the germline V gene are LGHNT and FRNRAP. This chain's CDR3 is CASGLVGKGPYEQYF. The CDR3 nucleotides are TGTGCTAGTGGTTTGGTTGGTAAGGGGCCCTACGAGCAGTACTTC.

This clone was observed a single time. The chain has TRBV21-1 and TRBJ2-5; the D call TRBD1 from the table was never checked on the DNA. TRBV21-1 is classified as a pseudogene. The CDR3 has 18 amino acids. As DNA, the CDR3 is TGTGCCAGCAGCAAGGTCCCGGGACAGGGTATCGTTGGAGAGACCCAGTACTTC. Encoded protein: CASSKVPGQGIVGETQYF.

The chain links TRBV7-8 to TRBJ2-7, with D possibly TRBD2 on 5 matching bases. This CDR3 has 14 amino acids. V was shortened by 9 bases and J by 0 bases, with 15 bases between the two germline ends. In germline, CDR1 is SGHVS, CDR2 FQNEAQ. The CDR3 here is CASTERESSYEQYF. In DNA, the CDR3 is TGTGCCAGTACGGAGAGGGAAAGCTCCTACGAGCAGTACTTC.

Here the CDR3 DNA reads TGCGCCAGCAGGCCCGGGACAGGGGGCTTTGAAGCTTTCTTT. This translates into CASRPGTGGFEAFF. The chain recombines TRBV5-1 with TRBJ1-1, with 12 bases aligning to TRBD1. V lost 5 bases, J lost 7 bases, and 6 bases stayed unmatched. Per the germline V gene, CDR1 is SGHRS and CDR2 is YFSETQ. The CDR3 sequence is 14 residues long.

The V call is TRBV30, the J call TRBJ2-1; tentatively, D is TRBD2 (5 bases). The CDR3 is 13 residues long. V dropped 0 bases and J dropped 9 bases, with 12 bases sitting between them. Germline CDR1 GTSNPN, CDR2 SVGIG (reference sequence). The CDR3 DNA reads TGTGCCTGGAGTGTTACGCTAGCCGGTGAGCAGTTCTTC. Its protein product is CAWSVTLAGEQFF. The variable domain in full, completed from reference TRBV30 and TRBJ2-1, reads SQTIHQWPATLVQPVGSPLSLECTVEGTSNPNLYWYRQAAGRGLQLLFYSVGIGQISSEVPQNLSASRPQDRQFILSSKKLLLSDSGFYLCAWSVTLAGEQFFGPGTRLTVL.

V is TRBV20-1 and J is TRBJ2-1; D is ambiguous. The CDR3 spans 10 residues. The V and J ends lost 4 bases and 8 bases respectively, with 6 bases between them. Germline V gene lookup returns CDR1 DFQATT and CDR2 SNEGSKA (reference sequence). CDR3 coding DNA: TGCAGTGCTAAAGCCGATGAGCAGTTCTTC. It specifies CSAKADEQFF.

In DNA form, the CDR3 reads TGCGCCAGCAGCTTGGTTACAGGGGCTGCCACTGAAGCTTTCTTT. As protein: CASSLVTGAATEAFF. The rearrangement joins TRBV5-1 to TRBJ1-1; 7 bases agree with TRBD1. The junction had 6 bases not matched to a gene; V was cut back by 0 bases and J by 4 bases. The CDR3 is made up of 15 amino acids. CDR1 SGHRS and CDR2 YFSETQ come from the germline V gene.

The chain is built from TRBV28 and TRBJ2-4; tentative D call: TRBD1 (6 bases). This CDR3 has 13 amino acids. The ends were cut back, 7 bases at V and 4 bases at J, with 11 bases in the middle. CDR1 and CDR2 (germline): MDHEN, SYDVKM. This chain's CDR3 is CASNPGDKNIQYF. In nucleotides, the CDR3 is TGTGCCAGCAACCCAGGGGATAAAAACATTCAGTACTTC.

The chain couples TRBV6-5 to TRBJ2-7; D not resolved. Germline CDR1 and CDR2: MNHEY and SVGAGI. V lost 3 bases and J lost 3, with 15 bases in between. This CDR3 spans 15 amino acids. The CDR3 sequence: CASSYYPRRDYEQYF. CDR3 in DNA: TGTGCCAGCAGTTATTATCCGCGAAGAGACTACGAGCAGTACTTC.

This clone has just one count. This chain connects TRBV18 to TRBJ2-3, with D maybe TRBD2 (6 bases). The CDR3 loop spans 17 amino acids. The ends were cut back, 2 bases at V and 0 bases at J, with 15 bases in the middle. Per germline, CDR1 KGHSH and CDR2 LQKENI. The CDR3 bases are TGTGCCAGCTCACCAGTAGTACTAGCATCCAGCACAGATACGCAGTATTTT. Protein: CASSPVVLASSTDTQYF.

The V and J genes are TRBV5-4 and TRBJ2-5, with 8 bases identical to TRBD2. Unmatched junction bases numbered 11, after V lost 5 bases and J lost 5 bases. This CDR3 is built from 15 residues. In germline, CDR1 is SGHNT, CDR2 YYREEE (reference sequence). CDR3 in DNA: TGTGCCAGCAGGAGGAGCGGGGGCCTCCAGGAGACCCAGTACTTC. This translates into CASRRSGGLQETQYF.

This rearrangement joins TRBV11-3 to TRBJ1-6, with 8 bases identical to TRBD1. V shed 5 bases, J shed 9 bases, and the junction held 9 bases outside the gene matches. CDR1 and CDR2 from the germline V gene are SGHNT and YENEEA. This CDR3 spans 15 amino acids. The CDR3 DNA reads as TGTGCCAGCAGCGTTAGGACAGGGTCGGCTTCACCCCTCCACTTT. Translation gives CASSVRTGSASPLHF.

V gene TRBV6-2 or TRBV6-3 combines with J gene TRBJ1-1, with 7 bases lining up with TRBD1. The CDR3 is 15 residues long. Germline V lookup: CDR1 MNHEY, CDR2 SVGEGT. J gave up 2 bases and V 3 bases, and 6 bases lay outside the gene matches. CDR3 region: CASSYPTGRNTEAFF. DNA of the CDR3: TGTGCCAGCAGTTATCCGACAGGGCGTAACACTGAAGCTTTCTTT.

This clone was counted once. The chain is built from TRBV27 and TRBJ2-1; 9 bases map to TRBD2. CDR3 size: 15 residues. The V segment lost 6 bases and the J segment 8 bases; nucleotides outside the gene matches: 11. Germline V gene data show CDR1 as MNHEY and CDR2 as SMNVEV (reference sequence). The CDR3 nucleotides are TGTGCCAGCAGGAAACGGCGGACTAGCGCCCATGAGCAGTTCTTC. It codes for CASRKRRTSAHEQFF.

This clone was seen a few times. The V and J genes are TRBV11-1 and TRBJ2-2, with 9 bases matching TRBD2. V shed 6 bases, J shed 5 bases, and the junction held 1 base outside the gene matches. Germline V gives CDR1 SGHAT, CDR2 FQDESV (reference sequence). The CDR3 spans 13 residues. The CDR3 sequence is CASRSGGTGELFF. DNA of the CDR3: TGTGCCAGCAGAAGCGGGGGGACCGGGGAGCTGTTTTTT.

The chain joins TRBV5-4 to TRBJ1-5; D is possibly TRBD1 (5 bases). CDR3 length equals 15 residues. Germline CDR1 SGHNT, CDR2 YYREEE (reference sequence). V lost 0 bases to trimming and J lost 4 bases, with 11 bases between them. DNA of the CDR3: TGTGCCAGCAGCTTGGGTGCAGGGTTTAATCAGCCCCAGCATTTT. This gives the protein CASSLGAGFNQPQHF.

This chain uses TRBV11-3 with TRBJ2-3, with D perhaps TRBD1 (6 bases). Trimming took off 3 bases at V and 1 base at J, with 11 bases between the two ends. This CDR3 contains 15 residues. Germline lookup yields CDR1 SGHNT and CDR2 YENEEA. The CDR3 reads CASSFRAGGTDTQYF. CDR3 coding DNA: TGTGCCAGCAGCTTTAGGGCAGGGGGCACAGATACGCAGTATTTT.

The J gene is TRBJ2-7, the V gene TRBV27; tentatively, D is TRBD2 (6 bases). Trimming removed 5 bases from V and 0 bases from J, with 11 bases in between. Germline loops: CDR1 MNHEY, CDR2 SMNVEV (reference sequence). CDR3 length equals 14 residues. The DNA for the CDR3 is TGTGCCAGCAGTCCTCAGGGACTCTCCTACGAGCAGTACTTC. It specifies CASSPQGLSYEQYF.